A single sample gave rise to the 27 T cell receptor beta chains below, sequenced in a study of T cell changes during pregnancy in multiple sclerosis. The data were produced by immunoSEQ multiplex PCR, yet TCRdb's version contains in-frame clones alone and is incomplete. Found here are about 40,000 clones, 80% to 90% of them singletons; the top ten hold 1.2%. The input for sequencing was CD4+ T cells from peripheral blood mononuclear cells, taken in the first trimester of pregnancy. The receptors were sampled from a female donor with multiple sclerosis, enrolled in a pregnancy study.

The chain has TRBV10-2 and TRBJ2-7, with a possible D match to TRBD2 (5 bases). Germline assignment: CDR1 WSHSY and CDR2 SAAADI. V was trimmed by 7 bases and J by 3 bases, leaving 10 bases between them. This CDR3 contains 12 residues. CDR3 protein: CASTTGFYEQYF. In nucleotides, the CDR3 is TGCGCCAGCACCACGGGGTTCTACGAGCAGTACTTC.

The chain is built from TRBV6-1 and TRBJ2-1; D is perhaps TRBD2 (6 bases). The CDR3 extends over 13 amino acids. V dropped 2 bases and J dropped 10 bases, with 12 bases sitting between them. Looked up from germline, CDR1 is MNHNS and CDR2 is SASEGT. The DNA for the CDR3 is TGTGCCAGCAGTGAATTAACGAGCGGGGAGCAGTTCTTC. Its translation is CASSELTSGEQFF.

The chain is built from TRBV27 and TRBJ2-3; TRBD2 matches 7 bases. The CDR3 loop spans 15 amino acids. The J segment lost 1 base and the V segment lost 2 bases, leaving 3 bases of the junction unmatched. Per the germline V gene, CDR1 is MNHEY and CDR2 is SMNVEV (reference sequence). The chain's CDR3 is CASSLGLEGTDTQYF. CDR3 DNA sequence: TGTGCCAGCAGTTTAGGACTAGAGGGCACAGATACGCAGTATTTT.

This chain connects TRBV9 to TRBJ1-5, with D perhaps TRBD1 (5 bases). Germline V lookup: CDR1 SGDLS, CDR2 YYNGEE. CDR3 length equals 14 residues. Trimming took off 2 bases at V and 2 bases at J, with 8 bases between the two ends. The CDR3, as DNA: TGTGCCAGCAGCGTTGGGGCAGGCAATCAGCCCCAGCATTTT. As protein: CASSVGAGNQPQHF.

The chain couples TRBV6-5 to TRBJ1-2; 7 bases line up with TRBD1. This CDR3 spans 15 amino acids. Germline V CDR1 and CDR2: MNHEY, SVGAGI. The J segment lost 2 bases and the V segment lost 6 bases, leaving 9 bases of the junction unmatched. This CDR3 reads CASRGDRESNYGYTF. CDR3 DNA: TGTGCCAGCAGGGGAGACAGGGAGTCAAACTATGGCTACACCTTC.

Here the CDR3 reads CASSQDQEGAEQYF. CDR3 coding DNA: TGTGCCAGCAGCCAAGATCAGGAAGGGGCCGAGCAGTACTTC. This chain links TRBV4-2 with TRBJ2-7, with D perhaps matching TRBD1 (5 bases). V was clipped by 0 bases and J by 6 bases, with 12 bases between them. The CDR3 has 14 amino acids. Per the germline V gene, CDR1 is LGHNA and CDR2 is YNFKEQ.

This sequence joins TRBV5-1 and TRBJ2-3; TRBD1 is a possible D gene (7 bases). V was shortened by 7 bases and J by 1 base, with 10 bases between the two germline ends. This CDR3 is built from 13 residues. Germline loops: CDR1 SGHRS, CDR2 YFSETQ. The CDR3 DNA reads as TGCGCCAGCTCCAGGGGGGGCACAGATACGCAGTATTTT. This codes for CASSRGGTDTQYF. The whole variable domain, remainder taken from reference TRBV5-1 and TRBJ2-3, is KAGVTQTPRYLIKTRGQQVTLSCSPISGHRSVSWYQQTPGQGLQFLFEYFSETQRNKGNFPGRFSGRQFSNSRSEMNVSTLELGDSALYLCASSRGGTDTQYFGPGTRLTVL.

This sequence joins TRBV7-6 and TRBJ2-3; 7 nucleotides line up with TRBD2. The CDR3 loop spans 16 amino acids. The V segment lost 0 bases and the J segment 3 bases; nucleotides outside the gene matches: 6. Germline CDR1 is SGHVS and CDR2 is FNYEAQ. The CDR3 reads CASSLAPTSVTDTQYF. For the CDR3, the DNA is TGTGCCAGCAGCTTAGCCCCCACTAGCGTGACAGATACGCAGTATTTT.

This rearrangement joins TRBV4-1 to TRBJ2-1, with TRBD2 matching 8 bases. The CDR3 loop spans 16 amino acids. After removal of 0 bases from V and 8 bases from J, the junction contained 9 bases not matched to a gene. Germline values: CDR1 MGHRA, CDR2 YSYEKL. The CDR3 region has the DNA TGCGCCAGCAGCCAAGAGGGGACTAGGGCCGATTATGAGCAGTTCTTC. This encodes CASSQEGTRADYEQFF.

The chain is built from TRBV9 and TRBJ1-1; a weak D match, TRBD1 (6 bases). V dropped 4 bases and J dropped 0 bases, with 10 bases sitting between them. The germline V gene encodes CDR1 SGDLS and CDR2 YYNGEE. This CDR3 region has 14 residues. CDR3 amino acids: CASSTGLMNTEAFF. The DNA of the CDR3 is TGTGCCAGCAGCACAGGGTTAATGAACACTGAAGCTTTCTTT.

There are a few counts of this clone. The chain uses TRBV7-9 and TRBJ2-7; a possible D gene is TRBD2 (6 bases). This CDR3 spans 18 amino acids. The germline V gene has CDR1 SEHNR and CDR2 FQNEAQ (reference sequence). V was pared by 2 bases and J by 0 bases, with 20 bases between. The CDR3 spells CASSLQPGPRGSSYEQYF. CDR3 coding DNA: TGTGCCAGCAGCTTACAACCTGGTCCGCGGGGAAGCTCCTACGAGCAGTACTTC.

The chain has TRBV5-6 and TRBJ2-5; TRBD1 matches 8 bases. Trimming took 4 bases from V and 5 from J; bases not matched to a gene: 13. The CDR3 is 16 amino acids. Germline V gene lookup returns CDR1 SGHDT and CDR2 YYEEEE. This CDR3 is CASSLPEDRGRETQYF. The CDR3, as DNA: TGTGCCAGCAGCCTACCCGAAGACAGGGGTAGGGAGACCCAGTACTTC.

This chain connects TRBV5-4 to TRBJ2-2, with D possibly being TRBD1 (5 bases). This CDR3 region has 16 residues. The germline gives CDR1 SGHNT, CDR2 YYREEE (reference sequence). Trimming left V 3 bases short and J 2 bases short, with 14 bases between. The CDR3 loop reads CASSSFRTGNTGELFF. The CDR3 coding sequence is TGTGCCAGCAGCTCATTTCGAACAGGCAACACCGGGGAGCTGTTTTTT.

The chain has TRBV27 and TRBJ2-1; 8 positions match TRBD2. This CDR3 is 16 amino acids long. The V gene end was trimmed by 5 bases and the J gene end by 6 bases; junction bases not matched to a gene: 12. Germline CDR1 MNHEY, CDR2 SMNVEV (reference sequence). CDR3 DNA sequence: TGTGCCAGCAGTCCAATACTTAGCGGGAAAGGCAATGAGCAGTTCTTC. This translates into CASSPILSGKGNEQFF.

The rearrangement joins TRBV5-1 to TRBJ1-1, with a weak D call TRBD1 (5 bases). V lost 2 bases and J 4 bases, leaving 12 bases between the germline ends. From germline, CDR1 is SGHRS and CDR2 YFSETQ. The CDR3 covers 14 residues. CDR3 sequence reads: CASSFPDMGTEAFF. CDR3 DNA sequence: TGCGCCAGCAGCTTTCCGGACATGGGCACTGAAGCTTTCTTT.

This rearrangement joins TRBV30 to TRBJ2-7, with TRBD1 identical over 7 bases. Trimming cost V 3 bases and J 2 bases; bases outside gene matches: 4. Germline V gene data show CDR1 as GTSNPN and CDR2 as SVGIG (reference sequence). The CDR3 loop spans 13 amino acids. The CDR3 region has the DNA TGTGCCTGGAGCCAGGGACAGCCCTACGAGCAGTACTTC. Encoded protein: CAWSQGQPYEQYF.

The J gene is TRBJ1-4, the V gene TRBV2, with D hard to call. Germline V CDR1 and CDR2: SNHLY, FYNNEI. V was trimmed by 7 bases and J by 7 bases, leaving 10 bases between them. The CDR3 loop spans 12 amino acids. CDR3 coding DNA: TGTGCCAGCAAAAGTATCGGTGAAAAACTGTTTTTT. Translating it yields CASKSIGEKLFF. Supplemented by reference TRBV2 and TRBJ1-4, the full variable domain reads EPEVTQTPSHQVTQMGQEVILRCVPISNHLYFYWYRQILGQKVEFLVSFYNNEISEKSEIFDDQFSVERPDGSNFTLKIRSTKLEDSAMYFCASKSIGEKLFFGSGTQLSVL.

This clone was observed a single time. CDR3 DNA sequence: TGCGCCAGCAGTGAGTGGGGGGGCAATCAGCCCCAGCATTTT. Translated: CASSEWGGNQPQHF. This rearrangement joins TRBV10-2 to TRBJ1-5; tentatively, D is TRBD1 (5 bases). The V end was cut by 1 base, the J end by 2 bases, with 6 bases between. Germline V CDR1 and CDR2: WSHSY, SAAADI. This CDR3 has 14 amino acids.

Here the CDR3 reads CASSEETGRTQYF. CDR3 coding DNA: TGTGCCAGCAGTGAGGAGACAGGGAGGACCCAGTACTTC. The chain employs TRBV2 and TRBJ2-5, with 7 bases lining up with TRBD1. Germline values: CDR1 SNHLY, CDR2 FYNNEI. With 3 bases clipped from V and 7 bases from J, the junction kept 5 bases outside the gene matches. This CDR3 contains 13 residues. Filled out from reference TRBV2 and TRBJ2-5, the complete variable domain reads EPEVTQTPSHQVTQMGQEVILRCVPISNHLYFYWYRQILGQKVEFLVSFYNNEISEKSEIFDDQFSVERPDGSNFTLKIRSTKLEDSAMYFCASSEETGRTQYFGPGTRLLVL.

V is TRBV7-9 and J is TRBJ2-3; TRBD2 agrees at 10 bases. The CDR3 length is 16 residues. In germline, CDR1 is SEHNR, CDR2 FQNEAQ (reference sequence). V was pared by 3 bases and J by 1 base, with 4 bases of the junction left unmatched. DNA of the CDR3: TGTGCCAGCAGCTTCCGAGGACTAGCGGGCACAGATACGCAGTATTTT. Translating it yields CASSFRGLAGTDTQYF.

In nucleotides, the CDR3 is TGCGCCAGCAGCCAAGATCTAGGCGACTACAATGAGCAGTTCTTC. It encodes CASSQDLGDYNEQFF. The V gene is TRBV4-3, the J gene TRBJ2-1; D not certain. The CDR3 spans 15 residues. Per the germline V gene, CDR1 is LGHNA and CDR2 is YSLEER. The V end was cut by 0 bases, the J end by 3 bases, with 9 bases between.

This clone was observed once. V and J are TRBV20-1 and TRBJ2-7; D remains ambiguous. The ends were cut back, 3 bases at V and 6 bases at J, with 9 bases in the middle. The germline V gene encodes CDR1 DFQATT and CDR2 SNEGSKA (reference sequence). CDR3 length: 11 residues. CDR3 nucleotide sequence: TGCAGTGCTAGCGGAGCGTTCGAGCAGTACTTC. Encoded protein: CSASGAFEQYF.

V gene TRBV27 combines with J gene TRBJ1-3; 7 bases map to TRBD1. The CDR3 spans 14 residues. The junction had 4 bases not matched to a gene; V was cut back by 4 bases and J by 4 bases. Germline V CDR1 and CDR2: MNHEY, SMNVEV (reference sequence). The CDR3 protein is CASSSTGQGNTIYF. The CDR3 DNA sequence: TGTGCCAGCAGTTCTACGGGACAGGGAAACACCATATATTTT.

This clone was recorded only once. The chain carries TRBV28 and TRBJ2-3, with 14 bases that match TRBD2. The CDR3 is made up of 17 amino acids. Germline CDR1 reads MDHEN; CDR2 reads SYDVKM. Trimming cost V 6 bases and J 4 bases; bases outside gene matches: 9. The CDR3 protein is CASSLAPGLAGADTQYF. The DNA of the CDR3 is TGTGCCAGCAGCCTAGCACCGGGACTAGCGGGAGCAGATACGCAGTATTTT.

The CDR3 spells CASSLQGAGEKLFF. The DNA of the CDR3 is TGCGCCAGCAGCTTGCAGGGGGCGGGTGAAAAACTGTTTTTT. The J gene is TRBJ1-4, the V gene TRBV5-1, with 8 bases aligning to TRBD1. Trimming at V came to 1 base and at J to 7 bases, leaving 3 bases not matched to a gene. This CDR3 has 14 amino acids. Germline V gene sequence: CDR1 SGHRS, CDR2 YFSETQ.

The chain recombines TRBV5-1 with TRBJ1-2, with 9 bases aligning to TRBD1. Germline V lookup: CDR1 SGHRS, CDR2 YFSETQ. Trimming removed 4 bases from V and 10 bases from J; junction bases left unmatched: 5. This CDR3 has 12 residues. The CDR3 DNA reads as TGCGCCAGCAGCCGGGACAGGGCCGACTACACCTTC. It is translated as CASSRDRADYTF. Together with reference TRBV5-1 and TRBJ1-2, the CDR3 gives the full variable domain: KAGVTQTPRYLIKTRGQQVTLSCSPISGHRSVSWYQQTPGQGLQFLFEYFSETQRNKGNFPGRFSGRQFSNSRSEMNVSTLELGDSALYLCASSRDRADYTFGSGTRLTVV.

This rearrangement joins TRBV19 to TRBJ1-2; D is possibly TRBD1 (5 bases). Germline V gene lookup returns CDR1 LNHDA and CDR2 SQIVND (reference sequence). CDR3 length: 13 residues. V was trimmed by 5 bases and J by 8 bases, leaving 15 bases between them. CDR3 bases: TGTGCCAGTAGTGAGAAACAGGAGGGGGGCTACACCTTC. It specifies CASSEKQEGGYTF.